This T cell receptor (beta chain) was found in a study of shared clonotypes between healthy human individuals. V lost 4 bases to trimming and J lost 5 bases, with 8 bases between them. The CDR3 runs 11 residues. CDR1 DFQATT and CDR2 SNEGSKA come from the germline V gene (reference sequence). TCRdb's table, derived via immunoSEQ multiplex PCR, lists solely in-frame clones and lacks some. The sample includes about 710,000 clones, 55% to 75% of them seen just once. The rearrangement links TRBV20-1 to TRBJ2-5; D is unresolved. What was sequenced was memory CD4+ T cells sorted from blood. Regarding subset: CD45RA-negative fraction. The clonotype originates from a woman in her twenties or thirties in good health. The chain's CDR3 is CSATHGETQYF. The CDR3 DNA is TGCAGTGCTACACACGGGGAGACCCAGTACTTC.